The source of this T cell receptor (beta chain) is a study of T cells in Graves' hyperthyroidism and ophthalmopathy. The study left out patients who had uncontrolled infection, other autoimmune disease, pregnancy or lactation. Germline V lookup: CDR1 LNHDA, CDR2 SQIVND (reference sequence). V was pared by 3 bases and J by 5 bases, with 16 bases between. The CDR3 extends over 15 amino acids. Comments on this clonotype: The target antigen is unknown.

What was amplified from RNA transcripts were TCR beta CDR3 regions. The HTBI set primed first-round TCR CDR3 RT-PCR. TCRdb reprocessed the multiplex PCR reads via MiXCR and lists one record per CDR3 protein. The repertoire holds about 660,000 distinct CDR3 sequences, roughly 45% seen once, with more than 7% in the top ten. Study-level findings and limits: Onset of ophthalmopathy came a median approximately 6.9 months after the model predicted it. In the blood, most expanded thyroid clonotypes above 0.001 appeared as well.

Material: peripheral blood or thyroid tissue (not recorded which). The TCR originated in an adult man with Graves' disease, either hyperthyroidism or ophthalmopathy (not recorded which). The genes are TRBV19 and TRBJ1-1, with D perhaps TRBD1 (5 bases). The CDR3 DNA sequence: TGTGCCAGTAGTATGGTCGGACAACAAAGGACTGAAGCTTTCTTT. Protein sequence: CASSMVGQQRTEAFF.